These 21 T cell receptor beta chains were all obtained from the same sample, sequenced in a study of cytomegalovirus exposure and HLA in healthy donors. The PCR employed 60 Vbeta primers together with 13 Jbeta primers. Using immunoSEQ multiplex PCR, the repertoire was profiled, and TCRdb retains in-frame clones only, with some absent. This sample has 130,000 or so clones, with over 75% found just once. Sequencing input: PBMCs. The receptors were gathered from a man aged 35-49 years in good health and CMV-seronegative.

The chain links TRBV27 to TRBJ1-1; D possibly corresponds to TRBD1 (6 bases). Germline V lookup: CDR1 MNHEY, CDR2 SMNVEV (reference sequence). With 0 bases removed from V and 0 bases from J, the gap between germline ends came to 17 bases. CDR3 length: 18 residues. DNA for the CDR3: TGTGCCAGCAGTTTATCGTGGAACAGGGTGAGCTTGAACACTGAAGCTTTCTTT. It specifies CASSLSWNRVSLNTEAFF.

The rearrangement uses TRBV2 and TRBJ2-3, with D maybe TRBD2 (6 bases). This CDR3 has 14 residues. The ends were cut back, 4 bases at V and 2 bases at J, with 10 bases in the middle. Germline CDR1 SNHLY, CDR2 FYNNEI. The CDR3 region has the DNA TGTGCCAGCAGTGGCTGGGGGGTCACAGATACGCAGTATTTT. This codes for CASSGWGVTDTQYF.

The chain uses TRBV6-1 and TRBJ2-3; 8 nucleotides agree with TRBD1. CDR1 and CDR2 (germline): MNHNS, SASEGT. Unmatched junction bases numbered 9, after V lost 5 bases and J lost 5 bases. The CDR3 has 15 amino acids. CDR3 in amino acids: CASSFAQGVQDTQYF. The CDR3 DNA follows: TGTGCCAGCAGTTTTGCACAGGGGGTACAAGATACGCAGTATTTT.

The gene calls are TRBV7-8 and TRBJ2-7; the match to TRBD2 covers 7 bases. The germline V gene encodes CDR1 SGHVS and CDR2 FQNEAQ. V lost 1 base and J lost 0; bases outside the gene matches: 3. The CDR3 is made up of 15 amino acids. This CDR3 is CASSLEGRASYEQYF. In DNA, the CDR3 is TGTGCCAGCAGCTTAGAGGGGAGGGCCTCCTACGAGCAGTACTTC.

This rearrangement joins TRBV30 to TRBJ1-2, with D maybe TRBD1 (6 bases). CDR1 is GTSNPN and CDR2 is SVGIG in the germline V gene (reference sequence). V gave up 8 bases and J gave up 0 bases, with 13 bases separating them. CDR3 length: 13 residues. The CDR3 loop is CARGIGANYGYTF. CDR3 DNA sequence: TGTGCCAGGGGGATTGGAGCTAACTATGGCTACACCTTC.

This clone appeared a single time. The chain links TRBV6-5 to TRBJ2-1; TRBD1 matches 8 bases. Germline CDR1 is MNHEY and CDR2 is SVGAGI. Trimming at V came to 6 bases and at J to 6 bases, leaving 7 bases not matched to a gene. The CDR3 length is 14 residues. The CDR3 region is CASRTGAPGNEQFF. The DNA of the CDR3 is TGTGCCAGCAGGACAGGGGCCCCGGGCAATGAGCAGTTCTTC.

V and J are TRBV4-1 and TRBJ2-7; D not certain. There are 13 residues in the CDR3. Trimming took off 1 base at V and 4 bases at J, with 8 bases between the two ends. Germline V gene sequence: CDR1 MGHRA, CDR2 YSYEKL. CDR3 protein: CASSQVTEYEQYF. CDR3 bases: TGCGCCAGCAGCCAAGTGACGGAGTACGAGCAGTACTTC.

The V gene is TRBV15, the J gene TRBJ1-1; no reliable D call. The CDR3 is 13 amino acids. V lost 1 base, J lost 3 bases, and 6 bases lay in between. The germline CDR1 and CDR2 sequences are LNHNV and YYDKDF (reference sequence). CDR3 sequence reads: CATSRVVDTEAFF. For the CDR3, the DNA is TGTGCCACCAGCAGAGTAGTTGACACTGAAGCTTTCTTT.

The chain combines TRBV11-2 with TRBJ2-5; TRBD2 agrees at 11 bases. This CDR3 comprises 15 residues. Looked up from germline, CDR1 is SGHAT and CDR2 is FQNNGV. V dropped 5 bases and J dropped 2; count of bases not matched to a gene: 4. The CDR3 nucleotides read TGTGCCAGCAGCGGGGGACTAGCGGTACAAGAGACCCAGTACTTC. This gives the protein CASSGGLAVQETQYF.

The chain uses TRBV6-1 and TRBJ2-7; D call uncertain. The V end lost 4 bases, the J end lost 1 base, and 8 bases lay between the germline ends. Germline V CDR1 and CDR2: MNHNS, SASEGT. This CDR3 comprises 13 residues. The CDR3 here is CASSVGRSYEQYF. CDR3 DNA: TGTGCCAGCAGTGTTGGCAGGTCCTACGAGCAGTACTTC.

This chain connects TRBV7-2 to TRBJ2-1, with a tentative D call TRBD2 (6 bases). Germline lookup yields CDR1 SGHTA and CDR2 FQGNSA. V lost 6 bases and J 2 bases, leaving 14 bases between the germline ends. This CDR3 spans 15 amino acids. CDR3 DNA: TGTGCCAGCAGGCAACTAGCTAGCCCCTACAATGAGCAGTTCTTC. This codes for CASRQLASPYNEQFF.

The chain links TRBV27 to TRBJ2-2, with TRBD1 as a possible D gene (6 bases). Germline CDR1 is MNHEY and CDR2 is SMNVEV (reference sequence). The CDR3 is 15 amino acids. Trimming took 2 bases from V and 1 from J, leaving 8 bases between them. CDR3: CASSLGTMNTGELFF. CDR3 sequence (DNA): TGTGCCAGCAGTTTAGGGACAATGAACACCGGGGAGCTGTTTTTT.

Regarding this clone: One end of the junction varies from germline; a read error may be responsible. This chain links TRBV23-1 with TRBJ2-7; D remains unclear. TRBV23-1 is classed as an ORF, of uncertain function. The CDR3 is 12 amino acids. The CDR3 here is CARSPGSYEQYF. The CDR3 DNA follows: TGCGCCCGCAGTCCCGGCTCCTACGAGCAGTACTTC.

The chain links TRBV27 to TRBJ2-5; the match to TRBD2 covers 7 bases. The J call may be in error: the DNA end matches TRBJ2-7 better. The CDR3 is 15 residues long. Germline CDR1 MNHEY, CDR2 SMNVEV (reference sequence). CDR3 residues: CASSTSASGYYEQYF. As DNA, the CDR3 is TGTGCCAGCAGTACTTCCGCTAGCGGCTACTACGAGCAGTACTTC.

The V and J genes are TRBV19 and TRBJ2-1, with 8 bases that match TRBD2. CDR3 length: 15 amino acids. CDR1 and CDR2 (germline): LNHDA, SQIVND (reference sequence). Germline trimming cut 5 bases from V and 3 bases from J; bases unmatched to any gene: 6. CDR3 sequence: CASSPSGGGYNEQFF. CDR3 nucleotides: TGTGCCAGTAGTCCCAGCGGGGGTGGCTACAATGAGCAGTTCTTC.

J is TRBJ2-7 and V is TRBV4-3; 7 bases fit TRBD1. Germline CDR1 LGHNA, CDR2 YSLEER. The CDR3 has 14 residues. V lost 2 bases to trimming and J lost 0 bases; unmatched junction nucleotides: 1. Here the CDR3 reads CASSQWDSSYEQYF. The DNA for the CDR3 is TGCGCCAGCAGCCAATGGGACAGCTCCTACGAGCAGTACTTC.

J is TRBJ1-6 and V is TRBV5-1, with TRBD1 matching 9 bases. J was trimmed by 10 bases and V by 4 bases; bases with no gene match: 12. Germline assignment: CDR1 SGHRS and CDR2 YFSETQ. The CDR3 totals 16 residues. CDR3 coding DNA: TGCGCCAGCAGCGTGTCGGGACAGGGTGTGGGGTCACCCCTCCACTTT. This codes for CASSVSGQGVGSPLHF.

The chain is built from TRBV5-1 and TRBJ2-3; 8 positions agree with TRBD1. The CDR3 has 15 residues. With V trimmed by 4 bases and J by 2 bases, 6 bases remained unmatched. CDR1 is SGHRS, CDR2 YFSETQ, per germline. The CDR3 DNA sequence: TGCGCCAGCAGCACCGGACAGGGCGTCACAGATACGCAGTATTTT. Protein product: CASSTGQGVTDTQYF.

To note about this clone: This same CDR3 is encoded by further DNA sequences in the sample. This chain joins TRBV4-2 and TRBJ2-5; 9 bases line up with TRBD2. Germline CDR1 LGHNA, CDR2 YNFKEQ. V trimming: 1 base; J trimming: 0 bases; junction bases outside the gene matches: 0. CDR3 length: 15 amino acids. CDR3 DNA sequence: TGTGCCAGCAGCCAAGCTAGCGGGGACCAAGAGACCCAGTACTTC. Translating gives CASSQASGDQETQYF.

The chain couples TRBV4-1 to TRBJ2-5; TRBD2 is a possible D gene (5 bases). V was pared by 4 bases and J by 5 bases, with 14 bases between. Germline assignment: CDR1 MGHRA and CDR2 YSYEKL. The CDR3 has 14 amino acids. CDR3 protein: CASSLIEGRETQYF. Written as DNA, the CDR3 is TGCGCCAGCAGCCTTATAGAGGGTCGGGAGACCCAGTACTTC.

The chain employs TRBV2 and TRBJ2-3; 8 bases are shared with TRBD2. V gave up 11 bases and J gave up 2 bases; unmatched junction bases: 9. Germline lookup yields CDR1 SNHLY and CDR2 FYNNEI. The CDR3 extends over 14 amino acids. The CDR3 is CAGKRGPDTDTQYF. CDR3 sequence (DNA): TGTGCCGGTAAGCGGGGGCCAGACACAGATACGCAGTATTTT.